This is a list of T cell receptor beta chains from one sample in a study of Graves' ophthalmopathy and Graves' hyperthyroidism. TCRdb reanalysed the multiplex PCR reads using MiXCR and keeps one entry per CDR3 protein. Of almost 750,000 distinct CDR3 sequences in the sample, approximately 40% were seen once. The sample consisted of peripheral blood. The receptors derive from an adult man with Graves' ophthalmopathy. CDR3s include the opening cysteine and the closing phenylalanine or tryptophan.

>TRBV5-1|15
CASRGTGVGSTEAFF
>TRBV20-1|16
CSARVWSGTVGSPPHF
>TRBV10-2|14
CASSESGDHYEQYF
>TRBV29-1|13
CSVPAGVPNTEAF
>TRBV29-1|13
CSVVGPAGEKLFF
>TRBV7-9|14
CASSSPGHYTEAFF
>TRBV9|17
CASSELGPGQGASGYTF
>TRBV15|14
CATSRDPRTDGYTF
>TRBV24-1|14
CATLPPTANQPQHF
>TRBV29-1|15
CSVDSLQSMNTEAFF
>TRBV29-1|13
CSVAPGRQETQYF
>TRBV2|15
CASSEVGQGRSAQYF
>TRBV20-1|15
CSAPRLAGSTGELFF
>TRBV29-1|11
CSVDANTEAFF
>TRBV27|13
CASTPRGARGYTF
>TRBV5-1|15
CASSQDVRGPYEQYF
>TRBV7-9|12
CASSFDRDEQFF
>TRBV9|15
CASSAAGLANTEAFF
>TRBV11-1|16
CASSAPRQATNEKLFF
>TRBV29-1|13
CSARDSGVYEQYF
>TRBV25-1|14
CASSEPDHSYEQYF
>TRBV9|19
CASSVSPDRGFWGQETQYF
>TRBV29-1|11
CSVEDNPVQFF
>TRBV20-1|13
CSAREPKVGKLFF
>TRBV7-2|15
CASLTGGLQQETQYF
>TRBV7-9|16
CASSLIGPLSSYEQYF
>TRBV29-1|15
CSAQYATGDPYEQYF
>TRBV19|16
CASRMQGSSSGNTIYF
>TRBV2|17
CASKTKSPGQEHYEQYF
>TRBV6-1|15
CASSYSRTGSKTQYF
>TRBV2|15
CASSLSSGLGYEQYF
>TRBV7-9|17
CASSPRRVLSGANVLTF
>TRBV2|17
CASSASRDRGRGTEAFF
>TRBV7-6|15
CASSLVQGEDYEQYF
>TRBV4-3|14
CASSQNIREYEQYF
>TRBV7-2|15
CASSSGGTGANVLTF
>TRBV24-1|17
CASSSDLGTGGSQPQHF
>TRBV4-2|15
CASSQRTGFNYGYTF
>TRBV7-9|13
CASSKGKQETQYF
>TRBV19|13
CASKRGVRAGYTF
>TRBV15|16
CATSERTSGSVETQYF
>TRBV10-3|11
CASTLYEKLVF
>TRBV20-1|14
CSASGGFGWKTQYF
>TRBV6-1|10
CARWDYEQYF
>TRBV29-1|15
CSVITGARNTGELFF
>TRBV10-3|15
CAISESDTSNQPQHF
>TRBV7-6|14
CARVMLAGAREQYF
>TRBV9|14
CASSVEGTGDVLTF